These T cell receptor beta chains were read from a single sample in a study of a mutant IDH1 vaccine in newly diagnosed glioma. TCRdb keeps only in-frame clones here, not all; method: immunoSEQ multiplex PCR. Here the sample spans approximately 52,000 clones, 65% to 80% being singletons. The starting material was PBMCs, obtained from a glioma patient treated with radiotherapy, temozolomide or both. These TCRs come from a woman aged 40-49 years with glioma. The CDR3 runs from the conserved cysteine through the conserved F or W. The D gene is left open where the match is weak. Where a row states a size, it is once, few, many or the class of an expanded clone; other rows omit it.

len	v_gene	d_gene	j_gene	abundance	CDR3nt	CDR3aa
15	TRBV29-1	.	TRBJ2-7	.	TGCAGCGTTGAAGGGAGGCGTCTAGGCGGATACGAGCAGTACTTC	CSVEGRRLGGYEQYF
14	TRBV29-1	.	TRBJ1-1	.	TGCAGCGTTGAAACCAGGGGAGGCGGCACTGAAGCTTTCTTT	CSVETRGGGTEAFF
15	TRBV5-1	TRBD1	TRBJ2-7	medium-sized	TGCGCCAGCAGCCCGGGTGGACAGGCGGGCTACGAGCAGTACTTC	CASSPGGQAGYEQYF
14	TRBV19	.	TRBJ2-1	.	TGTGCCAGTAGTCCCCGGACGGAATACAATGAGCAGTTCTTC	CASSPRTEYNEQFF
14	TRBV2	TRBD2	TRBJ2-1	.	TGTGCCAGCAGGGGACTAGCGGGGGACAATGAGCAGTTCTTC	CASRGLAGDNEQFF
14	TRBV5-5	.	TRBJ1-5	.	TGTGCCAGCAGCTTGGACACCAGCAATCAGCCCCAGCATTTT	CASSLDTSNQPQHF
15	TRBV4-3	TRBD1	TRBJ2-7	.	TGCGCCAGCAGCCGGGGGACAGGGAGTTCCTACGAGCAGTACTTC	CASSRGTGSSYEQYF
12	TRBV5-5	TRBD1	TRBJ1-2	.	TGTGCCAGCAGCCGGGACAGGGTGATCTACACCTTC	CASSRDRVIYTF
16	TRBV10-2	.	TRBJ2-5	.	TGCGCCAGCAGTGAGCTCCCCAGGGGCTCCCAAGAGACCCAGTACTTC	CASSELPRGSQETQYF
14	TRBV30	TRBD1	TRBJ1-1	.	TGTGCCTGGCAAGGACAGGGCCTGAACACTGAAGCTTTCTTT	CAWQGQGLNTEAFF
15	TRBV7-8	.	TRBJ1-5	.	TGTGCCAGCAGCTCCACCGGACGGCTCCAGGAACCCCAGCATTTT	CASSSTGRLQEPQHF
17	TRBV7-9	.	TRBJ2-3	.	TGTGCCAGCAGCTTAGAGGGATACGGGGTTTGGACAGATACGCAGTATTTT	CASSLEGYGVWTDTQYF
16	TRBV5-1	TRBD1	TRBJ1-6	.	TGCGCCAGCGCGCCTGGACAGGGATCAGTAGGTTCACCCCTCCACTTT	CASAPGQGSVGSPLHF
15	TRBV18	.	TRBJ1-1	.	TGTGCCAGCTCACCACCCCAGGGCTTACCCACTGAAGCTTTCTTT	CASSPPQGLPTEAFF
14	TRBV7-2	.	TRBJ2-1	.	TGTGCCAGCAGCTTATCCCCTAGCTACAATGAGCAGTTCTTC	CASSLSPSYNEQFF
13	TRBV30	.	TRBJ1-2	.	TGTGCCTGGAGTGTAGGTAGCAGCTATGGCTACACCTTC	CAWSVGSSYGYTF
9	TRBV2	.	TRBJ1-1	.	TGTGCCAGCAACACTGAAGCTTTCTTT	CASNTEAFF
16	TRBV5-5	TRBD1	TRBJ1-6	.	TGTGCCAGCAGCCAGAGCGGGACAGGAGAGAGTTCACCCCTCCACTTT	CASSQSGTGESSPLHF
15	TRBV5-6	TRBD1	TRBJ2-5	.	TGTGCCAGCAGCAGCCGGGACAGATCCATTGAGACCCAGTACTTC	CASSSRDRSIETQYF
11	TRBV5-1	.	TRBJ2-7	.	TGCGCCAGCCGTAGTGGAGTTGAGCAGTACTTC	CASRSGVEQYF
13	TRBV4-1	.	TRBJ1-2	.	TGCGCCAGCAGCAGGGGAACTAACTATGGCTACACCTTC	CASSRGTNYGYTF
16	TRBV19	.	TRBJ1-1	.	TGTGCCAGTAGCATGAGAGGGGGATACCTGAACACTGAAGCTTTCTTT	CASSMRGGYLNTEAFF
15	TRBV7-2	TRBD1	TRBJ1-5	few	TGTGCCAGCAGCCCTAAAGGGGGCTTGAATCAGCCCCAGCATTTT	CASSPKGGLNQPQHF
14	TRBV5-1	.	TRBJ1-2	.	TGCGCCAGCAGTCTAAGGTCCGGGTCCTATGGCTACACCTTC	CASSLRSGSYGYTF
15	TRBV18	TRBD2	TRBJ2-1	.	TGTGCCAGCTCACCGGGACTAGCGGGGGGCGATGAGCAGTTCTTC	CASSPGLAGGDEQFF
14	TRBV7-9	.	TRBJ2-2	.	TGTGCCAGCAGCTTAGCGGGGAACACCGGGGAGCTGTTTTTT	CASSLAGNTGELFF
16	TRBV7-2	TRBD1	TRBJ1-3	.	TGTGCCAGCAGCTTTCAGGGGGCAGACTCTGGAAACACCATATATTTT	CASSFQGADSGNTIYF
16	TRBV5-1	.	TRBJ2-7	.	TGCGCCAGCAGCCCAATAGGGCGGGGAATAAGGTACGAGCAGTACTTC	CASSPIGRGIRYEQYF
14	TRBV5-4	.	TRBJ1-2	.	TGTGCCAGCAGCTCGCCCAAGGGCCCGTATGGCTACACCTTC	CASSSPKGPYGYTF
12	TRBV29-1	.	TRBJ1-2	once	TGCAGCGTTGATTGGGGTAGGGATGGCTACACCTTC	CSVDWGRDGYTF
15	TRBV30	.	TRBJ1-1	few	TGTGCCTGGAGTCCTAGACAGGACGTGAACACTGAAGCTTTCTTT	CAWSPRQDVNTEAFF
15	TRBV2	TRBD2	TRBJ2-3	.	TGTGCCAGCAGTGTCCTAGCGGGGGGCCGAGATACGCAGTATTTT	CASSVLAGGRDTQYF
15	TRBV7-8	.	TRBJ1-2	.	TGTGCCAGCAGCTTAGGAGTGGGGGGAGGCTATGGCTACACCTTC	CASSLGVGGGYGYTF
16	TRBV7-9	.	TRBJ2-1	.	TGTGCCAGCAGCATCCTCGGCTGGACAGAATACAATGAGCAGTTCTTC	CASSILGWTEYNEQFF
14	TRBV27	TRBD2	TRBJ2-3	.	TGTGCCAGCAGTTTTGCGGGGGTCACAGATACGCAGTATTTT	CASSFAGVTDTQYF
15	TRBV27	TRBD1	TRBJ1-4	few	TGTGCCAGCAGTCCGCGGACAGGTAGAAACGAAAAACTGTTTTTT	CASSPRTGRNEKLFF
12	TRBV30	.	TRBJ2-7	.	TGTGCCTGGAGTCCTCGGGGCTACGAGCAGTACTTC	CAWSPRGYEQYF
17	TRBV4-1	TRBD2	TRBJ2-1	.	TGCGCCAGCAGCCAAGATAGGGGGGGACTAGCGGACAATGAGCAGTTCTTC	CASSQDRGGLADNEQFF
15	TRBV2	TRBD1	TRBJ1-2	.	TGTGCCAGCAGGGACAGGGCAGGGACTAACTATGGCTACACCTTC	CASRDRAGTNYGYTF
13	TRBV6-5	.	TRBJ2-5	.	TGTGCCACCCGAGGGGCAGGGGCAGAGACCCAGTACTTC	CATRGAGAETQYF
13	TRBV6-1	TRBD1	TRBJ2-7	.	TGTGCCAGCAGCCGGGACAGGGGACACGAGCAGTACTTC	CASSRDRGHEQYF
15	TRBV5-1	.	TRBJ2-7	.	TGCGCCAGCAGCTTGGAAGCAGGGAGTTACTACGAGCAGTACTTC	CASSLEAGSYYEQYF
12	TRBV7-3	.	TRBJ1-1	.	TGTGCCAGCAGCACAGGGAACACTGAAGCTTTCTTT	CASSTGNTEAFF
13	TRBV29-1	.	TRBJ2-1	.	TGCAGCGGAGCCCAGGGAAAGCGCAATGAGCAGTTCTTC	CSGAQGKRNEQFF
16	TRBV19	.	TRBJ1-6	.	TGTGCCAGTAGTCCCGGACATATCTCCTATAATTCACCCCTCCACTTT	CASSPGHISYNSPLHF
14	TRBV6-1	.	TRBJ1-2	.	TGTGCCAGCAGTGATATAGGAGGAATGAATGGCTACACCTTC	CASSDIGGMNGYTF
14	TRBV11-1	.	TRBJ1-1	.	TGTGCCAGCAGCCTAAGTGATTCGAACACTGAAGCTTTCTTT	CASSLSDSNTEAFF
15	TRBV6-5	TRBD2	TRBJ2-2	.	TGTGCCAGCAGCCTAGCGGGGGCTCCCACCGGGGAGCTGTTTTTT	CASSLAGAPTGELFF
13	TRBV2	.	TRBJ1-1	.	TGTGCCAGCAGTCCGAACATGAACACTGAAGCTTTCTTT	CASSPNMNTEAFF
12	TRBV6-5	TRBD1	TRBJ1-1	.	TGTGCCAGCAGCCAGGGGGAAACTGAAGCTTTCTTT	CASSQGETEAFF
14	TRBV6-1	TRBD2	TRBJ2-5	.	TGTGCCACCGTAGCGGGGGGGCTAGGGGAGACCCAGTACTTC	CATVAGGLGETQYF
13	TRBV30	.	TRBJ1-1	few	TGTGCCGGTAGGCGGCACCTGGACACTGAAGCTTTCTTT	CAGRRHLDTEAFF
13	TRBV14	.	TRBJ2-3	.	TGTGCCAGCACCCTGAGTGGCGGGAATACGCAGTATTTT	CASTLSGGNTQYF
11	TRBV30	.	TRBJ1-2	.	TGTGGGTGGGGCAAAAACTATGGCTACACCTTC	CGWGKNYGYTF
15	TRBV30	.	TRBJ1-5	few	TGTGCGATGCAATGGGTGTCCGATAGCAATCAGCCCCAGCATTTT	CAMQWVSDSNQPQHF